The 9 T cell receptor beta chains below were found in one sample sequenced in a study of T-cell memory formation after mild COVID-19 (TCRdb year 2021). Libraries were built with 5' RACE. The sequencer listed for this sample is Illumina NovaSeq 6000. The public sequencing data were trimmed at Q25 with fastp and processed into clonotypes with MiXCR by TCRdb, which kept only in-frame beta chains. Rows merge per CDR3 protein into single entries with the most common DNA and genes. The sample has 400,000 or so distinct CDR3 sequences on record, 20% of them singletons. The ten largest make up around 8.4% of the sample. Sequencing input: PBMCs or a T cell subset sorted from them (not recorded which). These receptors were collected from an adult woman who had mild COVID-19 (a few samples of this study predate the infection). The sample titles of this study are shuffled in the database, so cell type and time point are left out; the donor was told from shared clones.

The gene calls are TRBV27 and TRBJ2-1, with D perhaps being TRBD1 or TRBD2 (5 bases each). Germline V CDR1 and CDR2: MNHEY, SMNVEV (reference sequence). Trimming shortened V by 7 bases and J by 4 bases, and 14 bases separated the two germline ends. This CDR3 is built from 14 residues. This chain's CDR3 is CASTLSGPYNEQFF. CDR3 nucleotides: TGTGCCAGCACCCTTTCGGGGCCTTACAATGAGCAGTTCTTC.

The chain carries TRBV7-9 and TRBJ2-3; 8 bases line up with TRBD1. There are 15 residues in the CDR3. The V and J ends lost 4 bases and 2 bases, in that order; junction bases with no gene match: 5. The germline CDR1 and CDR2 sequences are SEHNR and FQNEAQ (reference sequence). The CDR3 DNA follows: TGTGCCAGCAGCTATAACAGGGGGAACACAGATACGCAGTATTTT. This codes for CASSYNRGNTDTQYF.

This chain joins TRBV7-9 and TRBJ2-2; D is unresolved. The CDR3 length is 10 residues. V was trimmed by 2 bases and J by 11 bases, leaving 3 bases between them. Germline V gene lookup returns CDR1 SEHNR and CDR2 FQNEAQ (reference sequence). The CDR3 coding sequence is TGTGCCAGCAGCTTAAGTGAGCTGTTTTTT. Translated, it gives CASSLSELFF.

This rearrangement joins TRBV24-1 to TRBJ1-1; unclear D gene. This CDR3 spans 16 amino acids. Germline CDR1 reads KGHDR; CDR2 reads SFDVKD. Trimming removed 5 bases from V and 0 bases from J, with 15 bases in between. The CDR3 DNA sequence: TGTGCCACCAGTGGACGGGAGCAGATAATGAACACTGAAGCTTTCTTT. Its protein is CATSGREQIMNTEAFF.

This chain connects TRBV14 to TRBJ1-2, with TRBD1 matching over 9 bases. This CDR3 has 16 residues. Germline CDR1 SGHDN, CDR2 FVKESK. V was pared by 4 bases and J by 1 base, with 7 bases of the junction left unmatched. CDR3 coding DNA: TGTGCCAGCAGCCCGCGGACAGGGGAGTTTAACTATGGCTACACCTTC. Translating gives CASSPRTGEFNYGYTF.

A note on this clonotype: Mismatch with germline at one junction end may stem from a read error. The chain combines TRBV12-3 or TRBV12-4 with TRBJ1-2; D may be TRBD1 (5 bases). The CDR3 is 12 amino acids. CDR3 in DNA: TGTGCCAGCAGTCCTCGGGACGGCCGGTGGGAATTC. It is translated as CASSPRDGRWEF.

In the case of this clonotype: The junction departs from the called germline gene at one end, perhaps through a read error. V and J are TRBV13 and TRBJ1-1; no definite D call. CDR1 and CDR2 from the germline V gene are PRHDT and FYEKMQ (reference sequence). The CDR3 sequence is 12 residues long. The CDR3 region is CASSFVSADAFF. The CDR3 DNA sequence: TGTGCCAGCAGCTTCGTTTCCGCTGATGCTTTCTTT.

The chain employs TRBV7-9 and TRBJ2-7; 7 bases agree with TRBD2. V dropped 0 bases and J dropped 2; count of bases not matched to a gene: 10. The CDR3 extends over 17 amino acids. Germline CDR1 SEHNR, CDR2 FQNEAQ (reference sequence). The DNA of the CDR3 is TGTGCCAGCAGCTTAGCGCTGGGGCTAGCGGAACCCTACGAGCAGTACTTC. Residues: CASSLALGLAEPYEQYF.

The sample holds a few counts of this clonotype. The chain combines TRBV5-1 with TRBJ1-1, with TRBD1 as a possible D gene (6 bases). Trimming took off 2 bases at V and 7 bases at J, with 9 bases between the two ends. Per the germline V gene, CDR1 is SGHRS and CDR2 is YFSETQ. CDR3 length equals 12 residues. This chain's CDR3 is CASSFRTDEAFF. For the CDR3, the DNA is TGCGCCAGCAGCTTCAGGACAGATGAAGCTTTCTTT.